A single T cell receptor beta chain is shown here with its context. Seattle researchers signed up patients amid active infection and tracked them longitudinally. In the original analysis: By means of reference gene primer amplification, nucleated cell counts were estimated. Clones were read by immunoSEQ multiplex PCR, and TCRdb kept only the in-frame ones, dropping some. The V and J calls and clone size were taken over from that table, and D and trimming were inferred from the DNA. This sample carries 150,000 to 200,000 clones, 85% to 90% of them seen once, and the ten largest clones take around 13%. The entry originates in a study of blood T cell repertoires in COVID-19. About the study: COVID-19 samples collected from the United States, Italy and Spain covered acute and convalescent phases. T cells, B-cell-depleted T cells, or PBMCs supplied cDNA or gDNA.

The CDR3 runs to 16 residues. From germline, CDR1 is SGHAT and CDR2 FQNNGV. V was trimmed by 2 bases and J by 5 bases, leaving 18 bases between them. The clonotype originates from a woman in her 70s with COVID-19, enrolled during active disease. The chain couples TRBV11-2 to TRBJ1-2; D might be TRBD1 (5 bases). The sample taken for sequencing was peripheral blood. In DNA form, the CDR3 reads TGTGCCAGCAGCTTAACGGACATAGGGACTTCATATGGCTACACCTTC. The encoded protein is CASSLTDIGTSYGYTF.